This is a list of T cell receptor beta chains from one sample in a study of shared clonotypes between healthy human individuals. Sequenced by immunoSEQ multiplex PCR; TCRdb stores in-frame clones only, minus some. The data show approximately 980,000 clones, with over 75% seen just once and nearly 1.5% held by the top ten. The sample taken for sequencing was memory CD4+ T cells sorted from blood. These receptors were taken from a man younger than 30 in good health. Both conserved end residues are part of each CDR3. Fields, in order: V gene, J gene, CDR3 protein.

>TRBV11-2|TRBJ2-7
CASSLPLNEPGRSYEQYF
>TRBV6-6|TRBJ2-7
CAGRQGNEQYF
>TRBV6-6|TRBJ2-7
CASSYGHYEQYF
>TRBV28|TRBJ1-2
CASSPPQGGTYGYTF
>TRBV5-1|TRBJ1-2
CASSLSGRANTF
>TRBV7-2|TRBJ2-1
CASSLAPTSGGNEQFF
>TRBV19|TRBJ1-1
CASTEQGAHTEAFF
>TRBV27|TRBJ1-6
CASSLEGFRSPLHF
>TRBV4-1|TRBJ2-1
CASSRTSGRYNEQFF
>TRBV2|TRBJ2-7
CASSERGQGAEQYF
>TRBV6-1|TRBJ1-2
CASRGGLGGYTF
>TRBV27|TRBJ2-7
CASSLSLVGSYEQYF
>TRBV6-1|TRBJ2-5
CASTTAGAGTQYF
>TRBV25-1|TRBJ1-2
CATRGFRDGGYTF
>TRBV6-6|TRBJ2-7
CASSPRLAGGHEQYF
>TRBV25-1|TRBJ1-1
CASSAPQGSEAFF
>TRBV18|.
CASSPGTGNEQYF
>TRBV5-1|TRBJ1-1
CASSLSSQYTEAFF
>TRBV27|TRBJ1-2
CASRPTEHGYTF
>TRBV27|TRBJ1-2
CASSPRGREVYTF
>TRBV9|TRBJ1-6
CASSSQSYNSPLHF
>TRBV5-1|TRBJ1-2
CASSLGQFYGYTF
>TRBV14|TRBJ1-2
CASSQDSRLSTFRYTF
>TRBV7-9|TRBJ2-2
CASSLGTGRTGELFF
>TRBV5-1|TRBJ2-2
CASSLDTSGELFF
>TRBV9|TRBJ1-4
CASSRGQGRGKLFF
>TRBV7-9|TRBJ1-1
CASSSRAGKNTEAFF
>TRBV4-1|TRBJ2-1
CASSQMGLAGKNEQFF
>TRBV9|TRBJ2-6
CASSVRTAGANVLTF
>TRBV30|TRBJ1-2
CACVSYGYTF
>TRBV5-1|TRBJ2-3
CASSLVLAGSTDTQYF
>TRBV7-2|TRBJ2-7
CASSLRTGGYEQYF
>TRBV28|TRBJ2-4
CASTLSTAKNIQYF
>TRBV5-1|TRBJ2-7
CASSLAGSSFEQYF
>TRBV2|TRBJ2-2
CAGSLAGGPFGELFF
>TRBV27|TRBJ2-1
CASSLSILAGGYNEQFF
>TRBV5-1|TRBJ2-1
CASSSGTSSYNEQFF
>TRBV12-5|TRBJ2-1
CASGLGTSGVTDEQFF
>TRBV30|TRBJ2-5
CASQGDREQYF
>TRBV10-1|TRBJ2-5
CASSGGQGGKQETQYF